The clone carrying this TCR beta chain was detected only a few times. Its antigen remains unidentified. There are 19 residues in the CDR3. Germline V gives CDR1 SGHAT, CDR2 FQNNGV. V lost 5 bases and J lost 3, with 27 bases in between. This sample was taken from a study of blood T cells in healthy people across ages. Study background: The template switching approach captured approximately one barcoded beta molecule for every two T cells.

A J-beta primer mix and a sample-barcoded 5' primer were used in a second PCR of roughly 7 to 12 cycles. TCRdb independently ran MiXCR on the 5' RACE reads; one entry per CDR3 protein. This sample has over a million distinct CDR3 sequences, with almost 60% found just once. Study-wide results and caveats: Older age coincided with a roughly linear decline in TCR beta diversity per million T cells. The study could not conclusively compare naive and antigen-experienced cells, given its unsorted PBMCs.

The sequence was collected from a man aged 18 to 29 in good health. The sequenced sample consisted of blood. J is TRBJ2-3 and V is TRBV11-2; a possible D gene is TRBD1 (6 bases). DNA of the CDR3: TGTGCCAGCAGCCTACGATACTATGTGGGGGCCGGTAAAACAGATACGCAGTATTTT. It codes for CASSLRYYVGAGKTDTQYF.